These 11 T cell receptor beta chains share one sample of origin, sequenced in a study of spatial heterogeneity in lung cancer. TCRdb itself ran the 5' RACE reads through MiXCR, one entry per CDR3 protein. The data show over 45,000 distinct CDR3 sequences, with approximately 5.3% seen just once and around 10% held by the top ten. As for time point: sample taken at primary tumor resection. Material for sequencing was whole RNA from tumor, nontumor lung or frozen PBMC, left unsorted. Sample: PBMCs, taken at surgery. These receptors all come from a male donor with early-stage non-small cell lung cancer.

This clonotype was counted at least ten times. V gene TRBV7-9 combines with J gene TRBJ2-1; D perhaps matches TRBD2 (5 bases). Germline values: CDR1 SEHNR, CDR2 FQNEAQ (reference sequence). V lost 3 bases to trimming and J lost 10 bases, with 10 bases between them. The CDR3 has 12 amino acids. CDR3 in amino acids: CASSFGVGEQFF. The DNA of the CDR3 is TGTGCCAGCAGCTTCGGGGTCGGGGAGCAGTTCTTC.

On this clonotype itself: The junction does not match germline at one end; this may be a read error. The J gene is TRBJ2-5, the V gene TRBV20-1; TRBD2 matches 8 bases. Germline CDR1 and CDR2: DFQATT and SNEGSKA (reference sequence). The CDR3 spans 15 residues. CDR3 protein: CSARARILAEEAQYF. The CDR3, as DNA: TGCAGTGCTAGAGCCCGTATACTAGCGGAAGAGGCCCAGTACTTC.

This clonotype was observed many times. The chain has TRBV12-3 or TRBV12-4 and TRBJ1-1, with D possibly TRBD1 on 5 matching bases. Deletions cut 1 base from V and 4 bases from J, with 13 bases between. The CDR3 is made up of 15 amino acids. CDR3 region: CASSLDFRVGTEAFF. CDR3 coding DNA: TGTGCCAGCAGTTTAGATTTCAGGGTTGGCACTGAAGCTTTCTTT.

This clonotype was seen at least ten times. The CDR3 DNA follows: TGTGCCAGTAGTATCGGGACAGGGGACACAGATACGCAGTATTTT. Protein product: CASSIGTGDTDTQYF. The chain employs TRBV19 and TRBJ2-3, with 10 bases that match TRBD1. Trimming removed 3 bases from V and 2 bases from J; junction bases left unmatched: 2. This CDR3 spans 15 amino acids. Germline V lookup: CDR1 LNHDA, CDR2 SQIVND (reference sequence).

To note about this clonotype: One end of the junction varies from germline; a read error may be responsible. The chain uses TRBV28 and TRBJ2-1; 10 bases match TRBD1. Germline V lookup: CDR1 MDHEN, CDR2 SYDVKM. The CDR3 consists of 12 residues. CDR3 residues: CASGDRGFEQFW. In nucleotides, the CDR3 is TGTGCCAGCGGGGACAGGGGCTTCGAGCAGTTCTGG. The full variable domain, rest sourced from reference TRBV28 and TRBJ2-1, is DVKVTQSSRYLVKRTGEKVFLECVQDMDHENMFWYRQDPGLGLRLIYFSYDVKMKEKGDIPEGYSVSREKKERFSLILESASTNQTSMYLCASGDRGFEQFWGPGTRLTVL.

In this sample, this clonotype turned up many times. The V call is TRBV5-1, the J call TRBJ2-5; D remains unclear. Germline CDR1 reads SGHRS; CDR2 reads YFSETQ. This CDR3 contains 11 residues. The V gene lost 3 bases and the J gene lost 3 bases, with 3 bases spanning the gap. The CDR3 is CASSSKETQYF. CDR3 sequence (DNA): TGCGCCAGCAGCTCCAAAGAGACCCAGTACTTC.

The CDR3 DNA follows: TGTGCCAGCAGCTTAGACTTGGGGATTCAGTACTTC. As protein: CASSLDLGIQYF. J is TRBJ2-4 and V is TRBV7-2; D is ambiguous. Germline V lookup: CDR1 SGHTA, CDR2 FQGNSA. Trimming stripped 1 base from V and 10 bases from J, with 8 bases between. This CDR3 is 12 amino acids long.

This clonotype was seen ten or more times. V and J are TRBV10-3 and TRBJ1-2; TRBD1 is a possible D gene (6 bases). Germline V gives CDR1 ENHRY, CDR2 SYGVKD. The CDR3 sequence is 14 residues long. V was cut by 3 bases and J by 8 bases, with 16 bases left in between. CDR3 amino acids: CAISEPTGFEGYTF. The CDR3 region has the DNA TGTGCCATCAGTGAACCAACAGGGTTTGAGGGCTACACCTTC.

The CDR3 bases are TGTGCCAGCAGCTGGGGCCACGGAGGCACTGAAGCTTTCTTT. Translated, it gives CASSWGHGGTEAFF. The V and J genes are TRBV7-2 and TRBJ1-1; tentatively, D is TRBD1 (5 bases). The germline V gene has CDR1 SGHTA and CDR2 FQGNSA. This CDR3 spans 14 amino acids. Trimming left V 4 bases short and J 4 bases short, with 13 bases between.

This clonotype was counted at least ten times. The CDR3 DNA reads TGTGCCAGCAGCTTAGTGGTAACGGGTAGGGCCGGGGAGCTGTTTTTT. Translated, it gives CASSLVVTGRAGELFF. V and J are TRBV11-3 and TRBJ2-2; D gene unclear. Germline CDR1 SGHNT, CDR2 YENEEA. CDR3 length equals 16 residues. V was clipped by 1 base and J by 6 bases, with 15 bases between them.

This clonotype occurred many times. The rearrangement uses TRBV2 and TRBJ2-1; TRBD2 aligns across 7 bases. The J segment lost 0 bases and the V segment lost 2 bases, leaving 1 base of the junction unmatched. The CDR3 covers 15 residues. Germline lookup yields CDR1 SNHLY and CDR2 FYNNEI. The CDR3 coding sequence is TGTGCCAGCAGTGAACTAGCGGTCTCCTACAATGAGCAGTTCTTC. Its protein is CASSELAVSYNEQFF. The full variable domain, completed using reference TRBV2 and TRBJ2-1, is EPEVTQTPSHQVTQMGQEVILRCVPISNHLYFYWYRQILGQKVEFLVSFYNNEISEKSEIFDDQFSVERPDGSNFTLKIRSTKLEDSAMYFCASSELAVSYNEQFFGPGTRLTVL.